This T cell receptor beta chain was recorded in a study of blood T cell repertoires in COVID-19. Study at large: Samples representing acute and convalescent COVID-19 were sourced from the United States, Italy and Spain.

The sample holds one count of this clone. Clinical history as reported by participants underpinned cohort assignment. Per the original data handling: Reference gene primer amplification yielded estimated nucleated cell counts. Clones were read by immunoSEQ multiplex PCR, and TCRdb kept only the in-frame ones, dropping some. The V and J calls and clone size are taken from that table; D and trimming were inferred from the DNA. Of approximately 230,000 clones listed, under 90% are singletons. V lost 2 bases and J lost 7, with 6 bases in between. Per the germline V gene, CDR1 is SEHNR and CDR2 is FQNEAQ (reference sequence). CDR3 size: 12 residues.

The sequencing sample was made of PBMCs or T cells enriched from blood (not recorded which). The genes are TRBV7-9 and TRBJ2-1, with D possibly TRBD1 on 5 matching bases. This clonotype originated in a middle-aged man who had recovered from COVID-19. The CDR3 is CASSLRGNEQFF. The CDR3 DNA reads as TGTGCCAGCAGCTTAAGGGGTAATGAGCAGTTCTTC.